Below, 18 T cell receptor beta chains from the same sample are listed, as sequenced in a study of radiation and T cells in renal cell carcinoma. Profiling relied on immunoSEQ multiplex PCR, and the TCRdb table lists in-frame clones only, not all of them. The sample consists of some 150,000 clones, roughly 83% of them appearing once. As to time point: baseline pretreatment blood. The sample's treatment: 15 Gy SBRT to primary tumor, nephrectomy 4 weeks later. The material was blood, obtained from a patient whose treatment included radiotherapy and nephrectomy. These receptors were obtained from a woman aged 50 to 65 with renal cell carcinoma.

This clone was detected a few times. The CDR3 nucleotides are TGTGCCAGCAGCCCCCGGCACCTGTACGAGCAGTACTTC. It specifies CASSPRHLYEQYF. The chain uses TRBV7-2 and TRBJ2-7; no clear D. The V end was cut by 5 bases, the J end by 4 bases, with 12 bases between. Per the germline V gene, CDR1 is SGHTA and CDR2 is FQGNSA. This CDR3 has 13 residues.

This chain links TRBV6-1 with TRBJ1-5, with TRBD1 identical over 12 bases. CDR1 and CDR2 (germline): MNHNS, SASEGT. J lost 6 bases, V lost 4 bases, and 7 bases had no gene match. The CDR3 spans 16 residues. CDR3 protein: CASSAGTGGRGQPQHF. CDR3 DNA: TGTGCCAGCAGTGCCGGGACAGGGGGCCGGGGTCAGCCCCAGCATTTT.

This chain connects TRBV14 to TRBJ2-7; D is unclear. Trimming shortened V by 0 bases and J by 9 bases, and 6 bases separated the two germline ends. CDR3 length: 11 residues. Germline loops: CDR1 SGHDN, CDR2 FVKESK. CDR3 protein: CASSQDKGQYF. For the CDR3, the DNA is TGTGCCAGCAGCCAAGACAAAGGGCAGTACTTC.

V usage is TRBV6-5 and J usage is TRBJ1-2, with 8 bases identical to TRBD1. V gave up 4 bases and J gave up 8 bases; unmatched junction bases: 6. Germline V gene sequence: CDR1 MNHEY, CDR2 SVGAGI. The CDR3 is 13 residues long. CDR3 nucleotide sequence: TGTGCCAGCAGTTGGCAGGGGGCACGCGGCTACACCTTC. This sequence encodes CASSWQGARGYTF.

The CDR3 is CASRAGTGPYNEQFF. DNA for the CDR3: TGCGCCAGCAGGGCGGGGACGGGTCCCTACAATGAGCAGTTCTTC. The genes are TRBV5-1 and TRBJ2-1, with D possibly being TRBD2 (6 bases). Deletions cut 5 bases from V and 2 bases from J, with 14 bases between. Germline V gene lookup returns CDR1 SGHRS and CDR2 YFSETQ. The CDR3 is made up of 15 amino acids.

For the CDR3, the DNA is TGCGCCAGCAGTCAATCCACCGTAGCGGGGGGGTACTACAATGAGCAGTTCTTC. Encoded protein: CASSQSTVAGGYYNEQFF. This rearrangement joins TRBV23-1 to TRBJ2-1, with TRBD2 identical over 11 bases. TRBV23-1 is an ORF; its function is uncertain. This CDR3 comprises 18 residues. J was trimmed by 3 bases and V by 0 bases; bases with no gene match: 7.

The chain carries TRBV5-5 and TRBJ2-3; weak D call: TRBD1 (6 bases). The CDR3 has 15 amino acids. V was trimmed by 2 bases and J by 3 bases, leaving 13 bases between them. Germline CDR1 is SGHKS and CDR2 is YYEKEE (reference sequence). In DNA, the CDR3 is TGTGCCAGCAGCTTCCAGGCAGGGGCGACAGATACGCAGTATTTT. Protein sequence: CASSFQAGATDTQYF.

CDR3 DNA sequence: TGTGCCAGCAGGCCACCTCAGGGGGAGAACACTGAAGCTTTCTTT. Translation: CASRPPQGENTEAFF. The chain is built from TRBV25-1 and TRBJ1-1; 7 bases are a match to TRBD1. CDR3 length: 15 amino acids. Germline CDR1 and CDR2: MGHDK and SYGVNS. V lost 6 bases and J lost 1; bases outside the gene matches: 8.

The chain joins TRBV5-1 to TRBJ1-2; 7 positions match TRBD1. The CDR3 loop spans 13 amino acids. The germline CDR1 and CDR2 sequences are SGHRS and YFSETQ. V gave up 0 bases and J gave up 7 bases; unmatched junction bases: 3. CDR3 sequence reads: CASSLDRGGGYTF. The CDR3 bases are TGCGCCAGCAGCTTGGACAGGGGAGGTGGCTACACCTTC.

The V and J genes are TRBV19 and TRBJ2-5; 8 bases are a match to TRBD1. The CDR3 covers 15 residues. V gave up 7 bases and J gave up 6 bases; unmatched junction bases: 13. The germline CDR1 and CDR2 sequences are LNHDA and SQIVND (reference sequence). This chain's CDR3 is CASKSSPGGGQTQYF. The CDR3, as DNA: TGTGCCAGTAAAAGCTCCCCAGGGGGCGGGCAGACCCAGTACTTC.

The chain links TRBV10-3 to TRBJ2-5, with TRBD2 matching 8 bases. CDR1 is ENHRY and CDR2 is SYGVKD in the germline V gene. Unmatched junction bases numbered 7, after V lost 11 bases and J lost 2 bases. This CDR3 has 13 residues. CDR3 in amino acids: CAHSPSGQETQYF. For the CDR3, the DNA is TGTGCCCATTCACCTAGCGGGCAAGAGACCCAGTACTTC.

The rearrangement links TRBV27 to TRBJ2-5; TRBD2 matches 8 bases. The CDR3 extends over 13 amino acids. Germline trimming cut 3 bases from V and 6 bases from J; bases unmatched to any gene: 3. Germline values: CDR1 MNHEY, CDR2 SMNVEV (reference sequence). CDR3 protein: CASSFLAGQTQYF. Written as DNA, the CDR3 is TGTGCCAGCAGTTTCTTAGCGGGGCAGACCCAGTACTTC.

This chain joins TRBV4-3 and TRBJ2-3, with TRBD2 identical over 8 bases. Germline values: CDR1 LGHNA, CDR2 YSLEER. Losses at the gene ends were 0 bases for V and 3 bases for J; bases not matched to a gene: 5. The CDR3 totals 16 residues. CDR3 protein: CASSQDTSGTTDTQYF. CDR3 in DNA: TGCGCCAGCAGCCAAGATACTAGCGGAACTACAGATACGCAGTATTTT.

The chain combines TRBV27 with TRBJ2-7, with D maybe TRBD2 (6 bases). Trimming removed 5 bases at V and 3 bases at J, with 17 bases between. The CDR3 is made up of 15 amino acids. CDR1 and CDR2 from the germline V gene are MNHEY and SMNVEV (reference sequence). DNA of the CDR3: TGTGCCAGCAGTCTCTACCGGGACTCTATCTACGAGCAGTACTTC. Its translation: CASSLYRDSIYEQYF.

CDR3 in amino acids: CASSLSWAEDEQFF. The CDR3 coding sequence is TGCGCCAGCAGCTTGTCCTGGGCTGAGGATGAGCAGTTCTTC. The chain joins TRBV5-1 to TRBJ2-1, with D unresolved. CDR3 length equals 14 residues. CDR1 is SGHRS and CDR2 is YFSETQ in the germline V gene. Trimming stripped 1 base from V and 8 bases from J, with 13 bases between.

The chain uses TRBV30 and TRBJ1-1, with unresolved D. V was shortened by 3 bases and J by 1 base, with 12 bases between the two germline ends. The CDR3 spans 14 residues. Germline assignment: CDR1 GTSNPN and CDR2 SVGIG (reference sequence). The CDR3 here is CAWSRPPGNTEAFF. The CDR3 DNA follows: TGTGCCTGGAGCAGGCCCCCCGGGAACACTGAAGCTTTCTTT.

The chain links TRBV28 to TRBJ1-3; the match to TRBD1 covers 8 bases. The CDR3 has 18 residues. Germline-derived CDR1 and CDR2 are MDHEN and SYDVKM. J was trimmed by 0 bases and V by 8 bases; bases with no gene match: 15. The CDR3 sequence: CASPPEGTGFSSGNTIYF. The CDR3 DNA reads TGTGCCAGCCCCCCCGAGGGGACAGGCTTCTCCTCTGGAAACACCATATATTTT.

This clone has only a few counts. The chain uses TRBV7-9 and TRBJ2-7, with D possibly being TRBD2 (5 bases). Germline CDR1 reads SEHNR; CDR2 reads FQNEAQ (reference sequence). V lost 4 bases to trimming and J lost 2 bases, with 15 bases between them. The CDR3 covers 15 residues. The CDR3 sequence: CASSSYERAAYEQYF. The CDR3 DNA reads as TGTGCCAGCAGCTCGTATGAGAGGGCGGCCTACGAGCAGTACTTC.